This T cell receptor beta chain was sequenced for a study of post-analysis software for immune sequencing data. At the level of the study: Included among the disease courses, which were recorded for the cohort, were relapsing-remitting, secondary progressive and progressive-relapsing multiple sclerosis.

The study, taken as a whole, reports: Pronounced co-clustering by F measure was evident among identically batched samples. Normalized Chao1 diversity was significantly reduced in patients versus controls. Included in a set of roughly five TRBV segments more frequent in patients than controls were TRBV5-6, TRBV5-1 and TRBV20-1.

About this clonotype itself: Its antigen remains unidentified.

Trimming cost V 0 bases and J 2 bases; bases outside gene matches: 4. The CDR3 spans 15 residues. Germline lookup yields CDR1 SQVTM and CDR2 ANQGSEA. Unique molecular identifiers featured in each of the TCR beta cDNA libraries. T cells, roughly 0.95 to 10 million of them, yielded about 500,000 cDNA molecules. TCRdb used MiXCR to reprocess the PCR reads, holding one entry per CDR3 protein. The sample carries under 900,000 distinct CDR3 sequences, approximately 57% recorded once. This chain links TRBV29-1 with TRBJ2-7; TRBD2 matches at 10 bases. The clonotype was recovered from a girl between 5 and 17 years old with multiple sclerosis. The sample consisted of blood. CDR3 loop: CSVEDRTSGAYEQYF. As DNA, the CDR3 is TGCAGCGTTGAAGATCGGACTAGCGGAGCCTACGAGCAGTACTTC.